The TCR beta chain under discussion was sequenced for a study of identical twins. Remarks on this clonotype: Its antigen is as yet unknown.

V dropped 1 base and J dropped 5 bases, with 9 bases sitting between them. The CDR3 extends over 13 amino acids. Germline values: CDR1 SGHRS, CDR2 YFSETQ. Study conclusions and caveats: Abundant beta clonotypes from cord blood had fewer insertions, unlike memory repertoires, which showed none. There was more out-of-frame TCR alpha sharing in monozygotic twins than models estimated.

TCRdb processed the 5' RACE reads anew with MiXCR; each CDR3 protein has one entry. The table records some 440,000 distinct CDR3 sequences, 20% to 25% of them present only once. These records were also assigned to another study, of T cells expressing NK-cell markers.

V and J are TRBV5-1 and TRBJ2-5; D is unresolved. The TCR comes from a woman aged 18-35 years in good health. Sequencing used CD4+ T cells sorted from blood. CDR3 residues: CASSLPLRETQYF. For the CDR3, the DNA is TGCGCCAGCAGCTTGCCTCTACGGGAGACCCAGTACTTC.